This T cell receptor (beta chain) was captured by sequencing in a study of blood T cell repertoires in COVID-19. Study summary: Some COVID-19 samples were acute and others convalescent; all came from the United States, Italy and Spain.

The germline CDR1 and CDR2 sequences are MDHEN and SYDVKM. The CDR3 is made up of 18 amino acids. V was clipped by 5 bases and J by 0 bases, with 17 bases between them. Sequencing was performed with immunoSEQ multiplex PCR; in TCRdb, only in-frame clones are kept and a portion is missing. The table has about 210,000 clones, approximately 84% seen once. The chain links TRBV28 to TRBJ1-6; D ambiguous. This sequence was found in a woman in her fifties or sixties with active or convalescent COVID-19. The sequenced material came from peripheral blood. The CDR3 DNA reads TGTGCCAGCAGTACCTTAATCCGAGGTAACTCCTATAATTCACCCCTCCACTTT. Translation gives CASSTLIRGNSYNSPLHF. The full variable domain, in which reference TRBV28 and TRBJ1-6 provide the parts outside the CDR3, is DVKVTQSSRYLVKRTGEKVFLECVQDMDHENMFWYRQDPGLGLRLIYFSYDVKMKEKGDIPEGYSVSREKKERFSLILESASTNQTSMYLCASSTLIRGNSYNSPLHFGNGTRLTVT.